The 25 T cell receptor beta chains given below trace back to one sample, sequenced in a study of T-cell memory formation after mild COVID-19. One entry per CDR3 protein results from TCRdb running MiXCR on the 5' RACE reads. The sample lists about 360,000 distinct CDR3 sequences, 13% to 15% occurring once. Input material: PBMCs or a T cell subset sorted from them (not recorded which). These TCRs come from a man aged 18-30 years who had mild COVID-19 (a few samples of this study predate the infection). Cell type and time point are not known.

This clonotype was picked up a small number of times. The rearrangement joins TRBV20-1 to TRBJ2-1; the match to TRBD2 covers 8 bases. CDR3 size: 16 residues. Germline-derived CDR1 and CDR2 are DFQATT and SNEGSKA (reference sequence). J gave up 4 bases and V 0 bases, and 8 bases lay outside the gene matches. The CDR3 coding sequence is TGCAGTGCTAGAGAAATGCGGGGGGTCCCTTACAATGAGCAGTTCTTC. Translated: CSAREMRGVPYNEQFF.

The chain is built from TRBV20-1 and TRBJ2-2, with 7 positions matching TRBD1. Germline V gene data show CDR1 as DFQATT and CDR2 as SNEGSKA (reference sequence). V lost 2 bases, J lost 4 bases, and 10 bases stayed unmatched. The CDR3 is made up of 16 amino acids. CDR3 residues: CSARKTGTEVTGELFF. CDR3 nucleotides: TGCAGTGCTAGAAAAACCGGGACAGAGGTCACCGGGGAGCTGTTTTTT.

This clonotype was seen a few times. CDR3 DNA: TGCGCCAGCAGCCAAGGAGGGCGTAACTATAATTCACCCCTCCACTTT. Its translation is CASSQGGRNYNSPLHF. This chain joins TRBV4-3 and TRBJ1-6; D is unclear. Per germline, CDR1 LGHNA and CDR2 YSLEER. The CDR3 covers 16 residues. V was pared by 1 base and J by 3 bases, with 10 bases between.

This chain links TRBV4-2 with TRBJ1-5; 8 nucleotides align to TRBD1. V trimming: 2 bases; J trimming: 10 bases; junction bases outside the gene matches: 4. Germline V gene lookup returns CDR1 LGHNA and CDR2 YNFKEQ. The CDR3 spans 13 residues. The CDR3 DNA is TGTGCCAGCAGCCAATTACAGGGGGGTCCCCAGCATTTT. Translated: CASSQLQGGPQHF.

The sample holds many counts of this clonotype. The genes are TRBV6-5 and TRBJ2-2, with 7 bases identical to TRBD2. This CDR3 spans 15 amino acids. Germline V gene lookup returns CDR1 MNHEY and CDR2 SVGAGI. The V gene end was trimmed by 6 bases and the J gene end by 1 base; junction bases not matched to a gene: 5. CDR3 loop: CASRPGLENTGELFF. CDR3 DNA: TGTGCCAGCAGACCCGGACTAGAGAACACCGGGGAGCTGTTTTTT.

In its sample, this clonotype was seen a few times. V and J are TRBV7-2 and TRBJ2-5; 9 bases align to TRBD1. This CDR3 is built from 16 residues. The germline V gene encodes CDR1 SGHTA and CDR2 FQGNSA. V gave up 4 bases and J gave up 6 bases; unmatched junction bases: 12. The CDR3 reads CASSSIGTGQRKTQYF. As DNA, the CDR3 is TGTGCCAGCAGCTCGATCGGGACAGGGCAGCGAAAGACCCAGTACTTC.

The chain recombines TRBV7-3 with TRBJ2-1; D gene ambiguous. The V gene lost 1 base and the J gene lost 2 bases, with 6 bases spanning the gap. Germline assignment: CDR1 SGHTA and CDR2 FQGTGA. The CDR3 runs to 14 residues. In DNA form, the CDR3 reads TGTGCCAGCAGCTTAATGGCCACCTACAATGAGCAGTTCTTC. Translated, it gives CASSLMATYNEQFF. The full variable domain, with the rest looked up from reference TRBV7-3 and TRBJ2-1, is GAGVSQTPSNKVTEKGKYVELRCDPISGHTALYWYRQSLGQGPEFLIYFQGTGAADDSGLPNDRFFAVRPEGSVSTLKIQRTERGDSAVYLCASSLMATYNEQFFGPGTRLTVL.

This clonotype was counted a few times. The chain couples TRBV20-1 to TRBJ1-2; D gene ambiguous. Trimming cost V 6 bases and J 3 bases, with 20 bases left between them. This CDR3 is 15 amino acids long. CDR1 is DFQATT, CDR2 SNEGSKA, per germline (reference sequence). The CDR3 spells CSAWEAGGLDYGYTF. DNA for the CDR3: TGCAGTGCATGGGAGGCGGGAGGGCTGGACTATGGCTACACCTTC.

The chain is built from TRBV7-8 and TRBJ1-5, with D possibly matching TRBD1 (5 bases). The CDR3 contains 17 residues. V dropped 1 base and J dropped 2 bases, with 15 bases sitting between them. In germline, CDR1 is SGHVS, CDR2 FQNEAQ. CDR3 loop: CASSLDSSGMGNQPQHF. CDR3 in DNA: TGTGCCAGCAGCTTAGATTCTTCAGGGATGGGCAATCAGCCCCAGCATTTT.

This chain uses TRBV4-3 with TRBJ2-7; D is possibly TRBD2 (6 bases). Germline assignment: CDR1 LGHNA and CDR2 YSLEER. The CDR3 has 16 amino acids. Trimming shortened V by 3 bases and J by 0 bases, and 15 bases separated the two germline ends. Here the CDR3 reads CASSQGDSASSYEQYF. The CDR3 coding sequence is TGCGCCAGCAGCCAGGGGGACTCCGCCTCCTCCTACGAGCAGTACTTC.

The J gene is TRBJ1-2, the V gene TRBV5-5, with 7 bases identical to TRBD1. V dropped 4 bases and J dropped 3; count of bases not matched to a gene: 9. Looked up from germline, CDR1 is SGHKS and CDR2 is YYEKEE (reference sequence). The CDR3 is 15 residues long. CDR3 in DNA: TGTGCCAGCAGCCTCAACGGACAGGCTTACTATGGCTACACCTTC. Its translation is CASSLNGQAYYGYTF.

Remarks on this clonotype: A read error may be the cause here, since a much bigger clone is one base away. V and J are TRBV6-5 and TRBJ1-6, with D perhaps matching TRBD1 (5 bases). The CDR3 has 12 residues. Looked up from germline, CDR1 is MNHEY and CDR2 is SVGAGI. CDR3: CASSWGNSPIHF. As DNA, the CDR3 is TGTGCCAGCAGTTGGGGGAATTCACCCATCCACTTT.

The gene calls are TRBV30 and TRBJ2-7, with D possibly being TRBD1 (5 bases). V was pared by 2 bases and J by 2 bases, with 16 bases between. In germline, CDR1 is GTSNPN, CDR2 SVGIG (reference sequence). The CDR3 spans 15 residues. The CDR3 DNA reads as TGTGCCTGGAGTCACGGTCCCAGGGTCCCCTACGAGCAGTACTTC. Amino acids: CAWSHGPRVPYEQYF.

This clonotype has just a few counts. This chain uses TRBV7-9 with TRBJ1-2; possibly TRBD1 for D (6 bases). The CDR3 contains 13 residues. Trimming removed 9 bases from V and 7 bases from J, with 18 bases in between. The germline gives CDR1 SEHNR, CDR2 FQNEAQ (reference sequence). In nucleotides, the CDR3 is TGTGCCAGTCAAATGACAGGAACAGCTGGCTACACCTTC. Residues: CASQMTGTAGYTF.

V is TRBV6-2 or TRBV6-3 and J is TRBJ2-2; D is tentatively TRBD1 or TRBD2 (6 bases each). Deletions cut 5 bases from V and 4 bases from J, with 14 bases between. Germline loops: CDR1 MNHEY, CDR2 SVGEGT. The CDR3 length is 15 residues. CDR3 sequence reads: CASSTPGGGTGELFF. The DNA of the CDR3 is TGTGCCAGCAGTACTCCCGGAGGGGGCACCGGGGAGCTGTTTTTT.

This clonotype was counted many times. The chain couples TRBV5-1 to TRBJ2-2; tentative D call: TRBD2 (6 bases). Germline values: CDR1 SGHRS, CDR2 YFSETQ. The CDR3 runs to 16 residues. Between the trimmed V and J ends, which lost 0 bases and 1 base, there was a span of 10 bases. CDR3 loop: CASSLGGLLNTGELFF. As DNA, the CDR3 is TGCGCCAGCAGCTTGGGGGGACTCCTGAACACCGGGGAGCTGTTTTTT.

The chain has TRBV11-2 and TRBJ1-1; the D gene is possibly TRBD1 (5 bases). The CDR3 covers 14 residues. V was clipped by 2 bases and J by 0 bases, with 7 bases between them. Germline lookup yields CDR1 SGHAT and CDR2 FQNNGV. CDR3 DNA: TGTGCCAGCAGCTTAAAGACAGTGAACACTGAAGCTTTCTTT. The encoded protein is CASSLKTVNTEAFF.

The chain uses TRBV28 and TRBJ1-2; D uncertain. This CDR3 contains 11 residues. CDR1 is MDHEN, CDR2 SYDVKM, per germline. The V end was cut by 6 bases, the J end by 4 bases, with 6 bases between. CDR3 region: CASSTSYGYTF. The CDR3 region has the DNA TGTGCCAGCAGCACTAGCTATGGCTACACCTTC.

This clonotype came up many times. The chain uses TRBV18 and TRBJ2-1; D gene uncertain. Germline CDR1 KGHSH, CDR2 LQKENI. This CDR3 region has 15 residues. The V end was cut by 4 bases, the J end by 1 base, with 11 bases between. DNA of the CDR3: TGTGCCAGCTCACTCAATAGGGAATCCTACAATGAGCAGTTCTTC. Translating it yields CASSLNRESYNEQFF. The full variable domain, in which reference TRBV18 and TRBJ2-1 provide the parts outside the CDR3, is NAGVMQNPRHLVRRRGQEARLRCSPMKGHSHVYWYRQLPEEGLKFMVYLQKENIIDESGMPKERFSAEFPKEGPSILRIQQVVRGDSAAYFCASSLNRESYNEQFFGPGTRLTVL.

This clonotype was counted a few times. The chain carries TRBV7-2 and TRBJ1-4, with unresolved D. V was clipped by 7 bases and J by 3 bases, with 12 bases between them. The CDR3 contains 14 residues. Germline CDR1 and CDR2: SGHTA and FQGNSA. CDR3 residues: CASNLFGSNEKLFF. DNA for the CDR3: TGTGCCAGCAATCTATTTGGGTCTAATGAAAAACTGTTTTTT.

This clonotype turned up a few times. The chain employs TRBV4-1 and TRBJ2-1; perhaps D is TRBD1 or TRBD2 (5 bases each). The length of the CDR3 is 16 residues. V was shortened by 1 base and J by 3 bases, with 13 bases between the two germline ends. Germline assignment: CDR1 MGHRA and CDR2 YSYEKL. The CDR3 protein is CASSQATGTHYNEQFF. As DNA, the CDR3 is TGCGCCAGCAGCCAAGCAACCGGGACCCACTACAATGAGCAGTTCTTC.

This rearrangement joins TRBV6-2 or TRBV6-3 to TRBJ1-2; D is uncertain. V lost 10 bases, J lost 5 bases, and 11 bases lay in between. The CDR3 length is 11 residues. Germline V gene lookup returns CDR1 MNHEY and CDR2 SVGEGT. Written as DNA, the CDR3 is TGTGCCACCTCGACGGGTTATGGCTACACCTTC. It codes for CATSTGYGYTF.

The chain uses TRBV4-2 and TRBJ2-1; D not certain. In germline, CDR1 is LGHNA, CDR2 YNFKEQ. V lost 0 bases, J lost 2 bases, and 11 bases lay in between. CDR3 length: 16 residues. The CDR3, as DNA: TGTGCCAGCAGCCAAGAATATGGGGTTACCTACAATGAGCAGTTCTTC. It codes for CASSQEYGVTYNEQFF.

The chain links TRBV7-2 to TRBJ1-1; no definite D call. Deletions cut 3 bases from V and 6 bases from J, with 11 bases between. Per the germline V gene, CDR1 is SGHTA and CDR2 is FQGNSA. The CDR3 loop spans 13 amino acids. Here the CDR3 reads CASSFSRKSEAFF. DNA of the CDR3: TGTGCCAGCAGCTTTTCGAGAAAATCTGAAGCTTTCTTT.

This clonotype was seen only a few times. The rearrangement joins TRBV7-2 to TRBJ1-6; 10 nucleotides align to TRBD1. From germline, CDR1 is SGHTA and CDR2 FQGNSA. The CDR3 runs 16 residues. V lost 0 bases to trimming and J lost 8 bases; unmatched junction nucleotides: 4. CDR3 DNA: TGTGCCAGCAGCTTAGCCCTGGGACAGGGGTATTCACCCCTCCACTTT. Translated, it gives CASSLALGQGYSPLHF. The whole variable domain, remainder taken from reference TRBV7-2 and TRBJ1-6, is GAGVSQSPSNKVTEKGKDVELRCDPISGHTALYWYRQSLGQGLEFLIYFQGNSAPDKSGLPSDRFSAERTGGSVSTLTIQRTQQEDSAVYLCASSLALGQGYSPLHFGNGTRLTVT.